Listed below are T cell receptor beta chains from one sample, sequenced in a study of blood T cells in healthy people across ages. TCRdb recomputed calls from the 5' RACE reads with MiXCR, one row per CDR3 protein. The sample has 1.5 million to 2 million distinct CDR3 sequences, approximately 40% seen once. Material: blood. The source is a human donor in good health. CDR3s include the opening cysteine and the closing phenylalanine or tryptophan. Each record gives: V gene, clone size, J gene, D gene, CDR3 protein, CDR3 DNA. The D gene is left open where the match is weak. Part of the rows lack a size; the others show once, few, many or a class for expanded clones.

v_gene: TRBV29-1; abundance: -; j_gene: TRBJ2-1; d_gene: -; CDR3aa: CSVVKAWGEQFF; CDR3nt: TGCAGCGTTGTGAAGGCCTGGGGGGAGCAGTTCTTC
v_gene: TRBV20-1; abundance: few; j_gene: TRBJ2-7; d_gene: TRBD2; CDR3aa: CSAQPSGGYREQYF; CDR3nt: TGCAGTGCTCAACCTAGCGGGGGGTACCGCGAGCAGTACTTC
v_gene: TRBV11-1; abundance: few; j_gene: TRBJ2-5; d_gene: -; CDR3aa: CASSAGAWQTQYF; CDR3nt: TGTGCCAGCAGCGCGGGGGCCTGGCAGACTCAGTACTTC
v_gene: TRBV24-1; abundance: few; j_gene: TRBJ2-1; d_gene: -; CDR3aa: CATSGGGRPYNEQFF; CDR3nt: TGTGCCACCTCAGGGGGAGGGAGGCCCTACAATGAGCAGTTCTTC
v_gene: TRBV27; abundance: -; j_gene: TRBJ2-7; d_gene: -; CDR3aa: CASSCGLRAYEQYF; CDR3nt: TGTGCCAGCAGTTGTGGGCTCCGGGCCTACGAGCAGTACTTC
v_gene: TRBV19; abundance: few; j_gene: TRBJ2-5; d_gene: TRBD1; CDR3aa: CASSRDRELQETQYF; CDR3nt: TGTGCCAGTAGTCGGGACAGGGAATTACAAGAGACCCAGTACTTC
v_gene: TRBV27; abundance: -; j_gene: TRBJ2-5; d_gene: -; CDR3aa: CASSTPGPQETQYF; CDR3nt: TGTGCCAGCAGTACCCCGGGGCCGCAAGAGACCCAGTACTTC
v_gene: TRBV4-3; abundance: many; j_gene: TRBJ2-5; d_gene: TRBD2; CDR3aa: CASSQGLAETQYF; CDR3nt: TGCGCCAGCAGCCAGGGACTAGCCGAGACCCAGTACTTC
v_gene: TRBV7-9; abundance: -; j_gene: TRBJ2-5; d_gene: -; CDR3aa: CASSLGRHGETQYF; CDR3nt: TGTGCCAGCAGCTTAGGGAGACATGGTGAGACCCAGTACTTC
v_gene: TRBV7-2; abundance: -; j_gene: TRBJ2-7; d_gene: -; CDR3aa: CASSFTVDGYEQYF; CDR3nt: TGTGCCAGCAGCTTCACGGTTGATGGGTACGAGCAGTACTTC
v_gene: TRBV5-1; abundance: few; j_gene: TRBJ2-3; d_gene: -; CDR3aa: CASSYNSLDTQYF; CDR3nt: TGCGCCAGCAGCTACAACTCGCTTGATACGCAGTATTTT
v_gene: TRBV6-5; abundance: many; j_gene: TRBJ2-1; d_gene: TRBD2; CDR3aa: CASRKSGGQGNEQFF; CDR3nt: TGTGCCAGCAGAAAAAGCGGGGGGCAAGGCAATGAGCAGTTCTTC
v_gene: TRBV27; abundance: -; j_gene: TRBJ1-2; d_gene: TRBD1; CDR3aa: CASKQGGVHGYTF; CDR3nt: TGTGCCAGCAAGCAGGGGGGGGTCCATGGCTACACCTTC
v_gene: TRBV20-1; abundance: few; j_gene: TRBJ2-6; d_gene: -; CDR3aa: CSAHGTFNAGANVLTF; CDR3nt: TGCAGTGCCCACGGGACTTTCAATGCTGGGGCCAACGTCCTGACTTTC
v_gene: TRBV7-2; abundance: many; j_gene: TRBJ1-2; d_gene: -; CDR3aa: CASSFLTQGPRYGYTF; CDR3nt: TGTGCCAGCAGCTTTCTTACACAGGGCCCTCGCTATGGCTACACCTTC
v_gene: TRBV13; abundance: -; j_gene: TRBJ1-1; d_gene: TRBD1; CDR3aa: CASSPGQGRDAFF; CDR3nt: TGTGCCAGCAGCCCTGGACAGGGAAGGGATGCTTTCTTT
v_gene: TRBV10-3; abundance: many; j_gene: TRBJ2-1; d_gene: -; CDR3aa: CAISESNEQFF; CDR3nt: TGTGCCATCAGTGAGTCTAACGAGCAGTTCTTC
v_gene: TRBV6-2/TRBV6-3; abundance: few; j_gene: TRBJ2-1; d_gene: TRBD1; CDR3aa: CASTNLYYYSDRGNLNEQFF; CDR3nt: TGTGCCAGCACCAACCTTTATTATTATTCGGACAGGGGAAATCTAAATGAGCAGTTCTTC
v_gene: TRBV5-1; abundance: -; j_gene: TRBJ1-2; d_gene: -; CDR3aa: CASTTTGPPYGYTF; CDR3nt: TGCGCCAGCACGACGACAGGACCCCCCTATGGCTACACCTTC
v_gene: TRBV28; abundance: -; j_gene: TRBJ2-1; d_gene: -; CDR3aa: CASSSPGGLDEQFF; CDR3nt: TGTGCCAGCAGTTCCCCGGGGGGCCTAGATGAGCAGTTCTTC
v_gene: TRBV9; abundance: -; j_gene: TRBJ2-3; d_gene: -; CDR3aa: CASSVDVPGDTQYF; CDR3nt: TGTGCCAGCAGCGTAGATGTTCCCGGAGATACGCAGTATTTT
v_gene: TRBV9; abundance: -; j_gene: TRBJ1-2; d_gene: -; CDR3aa: CASSVGFWRGYTF; CDR3nt: TGTGCCAGCAGCGTAGGTTTTTGGAGAGGCTACACCTTC
v_gene: TRBV5-1; abundance: few; j_gene: TRBJ2-6; d_gene: -; CDR3aa: CASSLEWPGLSGANVLTF; CDR3nt: TGCGCCAGCAGCTTGGAGTGGCCGGGCCTCTCTGGGGCCAACGTCCTGACTTTC
v_gene: TRBV7-2; abundance: -; j_gene: TRBJ2-5; d_gene: TRBD2; CDR3aa: CASGLSGGGGKQETQYF; CDR3nt: TGTGCCAGCGGCTTAAGTGGCGGCGGGGGGAAACAAGAGACCCAGTACTTC
v_gene: TRBV7-2; abundance: -; j_gene: TRBJ1-1; d_gene: -; CDR3aa: CASSLEGTGGAFF; CDR3nt: TGTGCCAGCAGCTTAGAAGGAACTGGGGGAGCTTTCTTT
v_gene: TRBV4-2; abundance: -; j_gene: TRBJ1-5; d_gene: -; CDR3aa: CASSQGTRAQPQHF; CDR3nt: TGTGCCAGCAGCCAGGGGACGAGGGCCCAGCCCCAGCATTTT
v_gene: TRBV2; abundance: many; j_gene: TRBJ1-2; d_gene: -; CDR3aa: CASRGYGYTF; CDR3nt: TGTGCCAGCAGGGGCTATGGCTACACCTTC
v_gene: TRBV7-2; abundance: -; j_gene: TRBJ2-7; d_gene: -; CDR3aa: CASSLVGLGTPSYEQYF; CDR3nt: TGTGCCAGCAGCTTAGTAGGGTTGGGGACACCTTCCTACGAGCAGTACTTC
v_gene: TRBV2; abundance: -; j_gene: TRBJ2-5; d_gene: -; CDR3aa: CASSDRGLIQETQYF; CDR3nt: TGTGCCAGCAGTGATCGGGGGCTAATCCAAGAGACCCAGTACTTC
v_gene: TRBV20-1; abundance: few; j_gene: TRBJ2-7; d_gene: -; CDR3aa: CSALDGAYEQYF; CDR3nt: TGCAGTGCTCTGGACGGTGCCTACGAGCAGTACTTC
v_gene: TRBV28; abundance: few; j_gene: TRBJ2-5; d_gene: TRBD1; CDR3aa: CASNTPSGTGVGKTQYF; CDR3nt: TGTGCCAGCAACACCCCCTCAGGGACAGGGGTAGGAAAGACCCAGTACTTC
v_gene: TRBV12-3/TRBV12-4; abundance: -; j_gene: TRBJ1-2; d_gene: -; CDR3aa: CASSLALGGWNGYTF; CDR3nt: TGTGCCAGCAGTTTAGCGCTGGGGGGATGGAATGGCTACACCTTC
v_gene: TRBV7-2; abundance: -; j_gene: TRBJ2-4; d_gene: TRBD1; CDR3aa: CASSFDRESQYF; CDR3nt: TGTGCCAGCAGCTTCGACAGGGAATCTCAGTACTTC
v_gene: TRBV20-1; abundance: -; j_gene: TRBJ1-4; d_gene: TRBD1; CDR3aa: CSASLPGQGLTNEKLFF; CDR3nt: TGCAGTGCCAGCCTACCGGGACAGGGTCTAACTAATGAAAAACTGTTTTTT
v_gene: TRBV5-1; abundance: -; j_gene: TRBJ2-3; d_gene: -; CDR3aa: CASSLSHLDTQYF; CDR3nt: TGCGCCAGCAGCTTGAGCCATTTGGATACGCAGTATTTT
v_gene: TRBV7-9; abundance: few; j_gene: TRBJ1-2; d_gene: -; CDR3aa: CASSWETYGGYTF; CDR3nt: TGTGCCAGCAGCTGGGAGACATATGGTGGCTACACCTTC
v_gene: TRBV11-3; abundance: -; j_gene: TRBJ1-1; d_gene: TRBD1; CDR3aa: CASSLRSQGGDTEAFF; CDR3nt: TGTGCCAGCAGCTTAAGATCCCAGGGGGGGGACACTGAAGCTTTCTTT
v_gene: TRBV18; abundance: -; j_gene: TRBJ2-4; d_gene: TRBD1; CDR3aa: CASSLAGTVAKNIQYF; CDR3nt: TGTGCCAGCTCACTAGCCGGGACAGTAGCCAAAAACATTCAGTACTTC
v_gene: TRBV2; abundance: -; j_gene: TRBJ1-5; d_gene: -; CDR3aa: CASSELQGAGNQPQHF; CDR3nt: TGTGCCAGCAGTGAGCTACAGGGTGCGGGCAATCAGCCCCAGCATTTT
v_gene: TRBV5-5; abundance: -; j_gene: TRBJ1-2; d_gene: TRBD1; CDR3aa: CASSPDPTGQGAYHGYTF; CDR3nt: TGTGCCAGCAGCCCAGACCCCACCGGACAGGGGGCTTACCATGGCTACACCTTC
v_gene: TRBV6-5; abundance: -; j_gene: TRBJ2-3; d_gene: TRBD2; CDR3aa: CASSPLTSGDPNTDTQYF; CDR3nt: TGTGCCAGCAGTCCCCTGACTAGCGGGGACCCCAACACAGATACGCAGTATTTT
v_gene: TRBV12-3/TRBV12-4; abundance: -; j_gene: TRBJ2-5; d_gene: -; CDR3aa: CASSQASSETQYF; CDR3nt: TGTGCCAGCAGTCAGGCTAGCTCAGAGACCCAGTACTTC
v_gene: TRBV5-4; abundance: -; j_gene: TRBJ2-6; d_gene: -; CDR3aa: CASSLPGAAISGANVLTF; CDR3nt: TGTGCCAGCAGCTTACCCGGGGCCGCGATTTCTGGGGCCAACGTCCTGACTTTC
v_gene: TRBV4-1; abundance: few; j_gene: TRBJ2-6; d_gene: -; CDR3aa: CASSPSRRISGANVLTF; CDR3nt: TGCGCCAGCAGCCCAAGCCGACGGATTTCTGGGGCCAACGTCCTGACTTTC
v_gene: TRBV10-3; abundance: few; j_gene: TRBJ2-5; d_gene: TRBD1; CDR3aa: CAIGQGPGETQYF; CDR3nt: TGTGCCATCGGACAGGGGCCAGGGGAGACCCAGTACTTC
v_gene: TRBV4-1; abundance: many; j_gene: TRBJ1-2; d_gene: -; CDR3aa: CASSQEALNYGYTF; CDR3nt: TGCGCCAGCAGCCAAGAGGCGCTTAACTATGGCTACACCTTC
v_gene: TRBV4-2; abundance: many; j_gene: TRBJ2-1; d_gene: TRBD1; CDR3aa: CASSPGTGIDEQFF; CDR3nt: TGTGCCAGCAGCCCCGGGACAGGGATAGATGAGCAGTTCTTC
v_gene: TRBV12-3/TRBV12-4; abundance: -; j_gene: TRBJ2-7; d_gene: -; CDR3aa: CASSPPRDTLTDEQYF; CDR3nt: TGTGCCAGCAGCCCACCCAGAGATACGTTAACGGACGAGCAGTACTTC
v_gene: TRBV20-1; abundance: -; j_gene: TRBJ1-5; d_gene: TRBD1; CDR3aa: CSARRGPYSNQPQHF; CDR3nt: TGCAGTGCCCGAAGGGGGCCTTATAGCAATCAGCCCCAGCATTTT
v_gene: TRBV5-1; abundance: -; j_gene: TRBJ2-7; d_gene: -; CDR3aa: CASSLYGQQQSYEQYF; CDR3nt: TGCGCCAGCAGCCTCTACGGGCAGCAACAATCCTACGAGCAGTACTTC
v_gene: TRBV29-1; abundance: many; j_gene: TRBJ2-7; d_gene: -; CDR3aa: CSVEVSSYEQYF; CDR3nt: TGCAGCGTTGAGGTGAGCTCCTACGAGCAGTACTTC
v_gene: TRBV3-1; abundance: -; j_gene: TRBJ2-4; d_gene: TRBD1; CDR3aa: CASSQESGTGSDF; CDR3nt: TGTGCCAGCAGCCAAGAGTCCGGGACAGGGTCGGACTTC
v_gene: TRBV5-1; abundance: -; j_gene: TRBJ2-5; d_gene: -; CDR3aa: CASSLGWGHEYF; CDR3nt: TGCGCCAGCAGCTTGGGATGGGGACACGAGTACTTC
v_gene: TRBV7-2; abundance: many; j_gene: TRBJ2-3; d_gene: -; CDR3aa: CASSPSRGTDTQYF; CDR3nt: TGTGCCAGCAGCCCTAGCAGAGGTACAGATACGCAGTATTTT
v_gene: TRBV7-9; abundance: -; j_gene: TRBJ1-1; d_gene: -; CDR3aa: CASSLLRTFTEAFF; CDR3nt: TGTGCCAGCAGCTTACTGAGGACATTCACAGAAGCTTTCTTT
v_gene: TRBV6-2/TRBV6-3; abundance: -; j_gene: TRBJ2-5; d_gene: -; CDR3aa: CASSYVGDLETQYF; CDR3nt: TGTGCCAGCAGTTACGTGGGGGATCTGGAGACCCAGTACTTC
v_gene: TRBV7-2; abundance: few; j_gene: TRBJ2-7; d_gene: TRBD2; CDR3aa: CASSFSGGADEQYF; CDR3nt: TGTGCCAGCAGCTTTTCGGGGGGGGCCGACGAGCAGTACTTC
v_gene: TRBV7-2; abundance: -; j_gene: TRBJ1-6; d_gene: TRBD1; CDR3aa: CASSLGRDRGHSSYNSPLHF; CDR3nt: TGTGCCAGCAGCTTAGGCCGGGACAGGGGCCATAGCTCCTATAATTCACCCCTCCACTTT
v_gene: TRBV6-1; abundance: -; j_gene: TRBJ1-1; d_gene: TRBD1; CDR3aa: CASRQGQLIMNTEAFF; CDR3nt: TGTGCCAGCCGACAGGGACAGCTTATAATGAACACTGAAGCTTTCTTT
v_gene: TRBV11-2; abundance: few; j_gene: TRBJ2-3; d_gene: -; CDR3aa: CASSNRLSGRGTDTQYF; CDR3nt: TGTGCCAGCAGTAACCGACTTAGCGGCCGAGGCACAGATACGCAGTATTTT